This T cell receptor (beta chain) was recovered during a study of graft-versus-host responses after intestinal transplantation. Profiled with immunoSEQ multiplex PCR; TCRdb holds only in-frame clones, not every one. This table has 100,000 or so clones, roughly 91% appearing once. This clone was counted only a few times. Its antigen remains unidentified. The V gene end was trimmed by 5 bases and the J gene end by 1 base; junction bases not matched to a gene: 8. CDR1 is SEHNR and CDR2 is FQNEAQ in the germline V gene (reference sequence). CDR3 length: 15 residues. V is TRBV7-9 and J is TRBJ2-7; TRBD1 matches 7 bases. The source is a human donor who was the organ donor for an intestinal transplant. The sample here was unstimulated CD4+ T cells sorted from spleen or lymph node cells, taken before transplant. CDR3 region: CASSPTDRPSYEQYF. CDR3 DNA sequence: TGTGCCAGCAGCCCGACGGACAGGCCATCCTACGAGCAGTACTTC.